Below are 13 T cell receptor beta chains sequenced from a single sample in a study of shared clonotypes between healthy human individuals. Only in-frame clones appear in the TCRdb table, and some are missing; sequencing was by immunoSEQ multiplex PCR. The sample lists over a million clones; 65% to 75% were seen once. The sequenced sample consisted of memory CD4+ T cells sorted from blood. Indicated subset: CD45RA-negative fraction. These receptors all stem from a man aged 18 to 29 in good health.

The chain couples TRBV5-1 to TRBJ2-3; the D call may be TRBD1 or TRBD2 (5 bases each). Trimming left V 3 bases short and J 1 base short, with 18 bases between. The CDR3 has 17 amino acids. Germline values: CDR1 SGHRS, CDR2 YFSETQ. The CDR3 here is CASSWGRGTGGTDTQYF. In DNA, the CDR3 is TGCGCCAGCAGCTGGGGACGGGGCACCGGGGGCACAGATACGCAGTATTTT.

V gene TRBV5-6 combines with J gene TRBJ2-7; D unresolved. V lost 4 bases to trimming and J lost 2 bases, with 16 bases between them. This CDR3 is 15 amino acids long. The germline V gene has CDR1 SGHDT and CDR2 YYEEEE. The CDR3 is CASSPPGGWPYEQYF. The CDR3 bases are TGTGCCAGCAGCCCCCCGGGCGGATGGCCCTACGAGCAGTACTTC.

J is TRBJ1-4 and V is TRBV19; D call uncertain. The V end was cut by 4 bases, the J end by 7 bases, with 7 bases between. The CDR3 sequence is 12 residues long. CDR1 and CDR2 from the germline V gene are LNHDA and SQIVND (reference sequence). CDR3 in amino acids: CASSTLSEKLFF. CDR3 nucleotide sequence: TGTGCCAGTAGTACCCTAAGTGAAAAACTGTTTTTT.

The V and J genes are TRBV7-9 and TRBJ2-1; D remains unclear. CDR1 and CDR2 (germline): SEHNR, FQNEAQ (reference sequence). The CDR3 is made up of 14 amino acids. V was shortened by 3 bases and J by 5 bases, with 11 bases between the two germline ends. The CDR3 DNA sequence: TGTGCCAGCAGCTTCACAATACTGGACAATGAGCAGTTCTTC. This encodes CASSFTILDNEQFF.

This clone has ten or more counts. The sample holds other DNA sequences that translate to the same CDR3. V gene TRBV5-1 combines with J gene TRBJ2-7, with TRBD1 identical over 7 bases. Trimming at V came to 3 bases and at J to 1 base, leaving 7 bases not matched to a gene. The germline CDR1 and CDR2 sequences are SGHRS and YFSETQ. The CDR3 totals 15 residues. CDR3 residues: CASSSRQGESYEQYF. In nucleotides, the CDR3 is TGCGCCAGCAGCTCCCGACAGGGCGAATCCTACGAGCAGTACTTC.

DNA for the CDR3: TGTGCCAGCAGGACGGAAACGCAGTATTTT. It encodes CASRTETQYF. The V gene is TRBV2, the J gene TRBJ2-3; D unresolved. V lost 6 bases and J lost 9, with 7 bases in between. CDR1 SNHLY and CDR2 FYNNEI come from the germline V gene. There are 10 residues in the CDR3. The full variable domain, its missing parts supplied by reference TRBV2 and TRBJ2-3, is EPEVTQTPSHQVTQMGQEVILRCVPISNHLYFYWYRQILGQKVEFLVSFYNNEISEKSEIFDDQFSVERPDGSNFTLKIRSTKLEDSAMYFCASRTETQYFGPGTRLTVL.

This clone has at least ten counts. The chain uses TRBV15 and TRBJ2-4; 8 bases line up with TRBD2. This CDR3 contains 16 residues. Per germline, CDR1 LNHNV and CDR2 YYDKDF (reference sequence). V was pared by 0 bases and J by 3 bases, with 4 bases of the junction left unmatched. CDR3 region: CATSRDFGGDKNIQYF. In DNA form, the CDR3 reads TGTGCCACCAGCAGAGATTTCGGGGGGGACAAAAACATTCAGTACTTC. The full variable domain, completed using reference TRBV15 and TRBJ2-4, is DAMVIQNPRYQVTQFGKPVTLSCSQTLNHNVMYWYQQKSSQAPKLLFHYYDKDFNNEADTPDNFQSRRPNTSFCFLDIRSPGLGDTAMYLCATSRDFGGDKNIQYFGAGTRLSVL.

J is TRBJ1-1 and V is TRBV7-9; D might be TRBD1 (5 bases). Per the germline V gene, CDR1 is SEHNR and CDR2 is FQNEAQ (reference sequence). V gave up 6 bases and J gave up 5 bases, with 25 bases separating them. CDR3 length equals 17 residues. CDR3 bases: TGTGCCAGCAGGCCTGATGAGGGGCGGCACCGTTCGACTGAAGCTTTCTTT. The encoded protein is CASRPDEGRHRSTEAFF.

CDR3 nucleotide sequence: TGTGCCAGCAGCTTATTGTATGAGCAGTTCTTC. Encoded protein: CASSLLYEQFF. The rearrangement joins TRBV7-8 to TRBJ2-1; D remains ambiguous. The CDR3 runs to 11 residues. The germline V and J ends were trimmed by 2 bases and 8 bases, with 4 bases remaining between them. Germline V gene sequence: CDR1 SGHVS, CDR2 FQNEAQ.

The V gene is TRBV5-1, the J gene TRBJ2-7; possible D gene TRBD2, 5 bases. Germline V gene data show CDR1 as SGHRS and CDR2 as YFSETQ. The CDR3 spans 13 residues. Trimming shortened V by 4 bases and J by 7 bases, and 15 bases separated the two germline ends. The CDR3, as DNA: TGCGCCAGCAGCCCTGGGCCTAGCTTTGAGCAGTACTTC. Translated, it gives CASSPGPSFEQYF. Together with reference TRBV5-1 and TRBJ2-7, the CDR3 gives the full variable domain: KAGVTQTPRYLIKTRGQQVTLSCSPISGHRSVSWYQQTPGQGLQFLFEYFSETQRNKGNFPGRFSGRQFSNSRSEMNVSTLELGDSALYLCASSPGPSFEQYFGPGTRLTVT.

Details on this clone: The sample contains more than one DNA sequence encoding this CDR3. The rearrangement links TRBV9 to TRBJ1-2; D remains ambiguous. This CDR3 region has 13 residues. Germline V gives CDR1 SGDLS, CDR2 YYNGEE. With 1 base removed from V and 5 bases from J, the gap between germline ends came to 9 bases. The CDR3 nucleotides read TGTGCCAGCAGCGTAAGTCTGGGGTATGGCTACACCTTC. Translation: CASSVSLGYGYTF.

V is TRBV7-3 and J is TRBJ2-7; 8 bases agree with TRBD2. Germline trimming cut 5 bases from V and 0 bases from J; bases unmatched to any gene: 6. The CDR3 is 15 amino acids. Looked up from germline, CDR1 is SGHTA and CDR2 is FQGTGA. The CDR3 nucleotides read TGTGCCAGCAGCCCAACTAGCGGACTCTCCTACGAGCAGTACTTC. Translation: CASSPTSGLSYEQYF.

This sequence joins TRBV14 and TRBJ1-1; 7 bases align to TRBD1. The V gene's germline CDR1 is SGHDN and CDR2 FVKESK. This CDR3 is built from 16 residues. V was clipped by 4 bases and J by 3 bases; unmatched bases: 11. CDR3 residues: CASSRRGPGKDTEAFF. In nucleotides, the CDR3 is TGTGCCAGCAGCCGGAGGGGGCCGGGGAAGGACACTGAAGCTTTCTTT. Supplemented by reference TRBV14 and TRBJ1-1, the full variable domain reads EAGVTQFPSHSVIEKGQTVTLRCDPISGHDNLYWYRRVMGKEIKFLLHFVKESKQDESGMPNNRFLAERTGGTYSTLKVQPAELEDSGVYFCASSRRGPGKDTEAFFGQGTRLTVV.